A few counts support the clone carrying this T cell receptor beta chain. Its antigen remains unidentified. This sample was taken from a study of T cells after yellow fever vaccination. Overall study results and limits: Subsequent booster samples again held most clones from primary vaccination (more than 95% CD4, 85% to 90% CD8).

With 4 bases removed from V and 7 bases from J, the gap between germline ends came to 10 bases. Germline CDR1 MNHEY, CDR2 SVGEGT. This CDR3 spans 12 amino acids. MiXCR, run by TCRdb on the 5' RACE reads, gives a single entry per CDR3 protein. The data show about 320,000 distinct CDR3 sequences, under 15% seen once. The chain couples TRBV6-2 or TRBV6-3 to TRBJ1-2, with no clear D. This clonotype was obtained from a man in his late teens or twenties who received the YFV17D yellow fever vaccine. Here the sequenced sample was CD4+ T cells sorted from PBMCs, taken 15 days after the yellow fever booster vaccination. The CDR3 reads CASSSRLIGYTF. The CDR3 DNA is TGTGCCAGCAGTTCCCGCCTTATTGGCTACACCTTC.